Listed here are 20 T cell receptor beta chains from one sample, sequenced in a study of T-cell memory formation after mild COVID-19. A single record per CDR3 protein comes from TCRdb applying MiXCR to the 5' RACE reads. Counted here are 120,000 to 150,000 distinct CDR3 sequences, 11% to 15% occurring once; the ten biggest clones make up around 27%. The source material was PBMCs or a T cell subset sorted from them (not recorded which). These receptors were collected from an adult woman who had mild COVID-19 (a few samples of this study predate the infection). Cell type and time point are not known.

This sequence joins TRBV7-9 and TRBJ2-7, with 11 bases identical to TRBD2. Germline CDR1 SEHNR, CDR2 FQNEAQ (reference sequence). The CDR3 contains 15 residues. The V gene end was trimmed by 3 bases and the J gene end by 6 bases; junction bases not matched to a gene: 7. This CDR3 is CASSFSSGRNFEQYF. CDR3 DNA sequence: TGTGCCAGCAGCTTTTCTAGCGGGAGGAATTTCGAGCAGTACTTC.

In this sample, this clonotype turned up a few times. The V and J genes are TRBV12-3 or TRBV12-4 and TRBJ2-3; D perhaps matches TRBD2 (5 bases). This CDR3 spans 14 amino acids. The germline V and J ends were trimmed by 6 bases and 7 bases, with 17 bases remaining between them. The CDR3 protein is CASSPQRTRYTQYF. The DNA of the CDR3 is TGTGCCAGCAGCCCCCAGCGGACTCGCTATACGCAGTATTTT.

This clonotype was counted ten times or more. This chain links TRBV27 with TRBJ2-3; D gene uncertain. Germline V gene lookup returns CDR1 MNHEY and CDR2 SMNVEV (reference sequence). CDR3 size: 15 residues. V lost 5 bases to trimming and J lost 1 base, with 13 bases between them. CDR3: CASSPELYGTDTQYF. The DNA of the CDR3 is TGTGCCAGCAGTCCGGAGTTGTACGGCACAGATACGCAGTATTTT.

This sequence joins TRBV12-3 or TRBV12-4 and TRBJ2-7; 10 positions match TRBD2. There are 15 residues in the CDR3. J gave up 5 bases and V 3 bases, and 7 bases lay outside the gene matches. CDR3 bases: TGTGCCAGCAGTTTGTTCGGGACTAGCGCCCACGAGCAGTACTTC. This gives the protein CASSLFGTSAHEQYF.

The chain employs TRBV12-5 and TRBJ2-7; the D is unclear. In germline, CDR1 is LGHNT, CDR2 FRNRAP. The CDR3 runs 13 residues. V was clipped by 1 base and J by 1 base, with 5 bases between them. The CDR3 loop is CASGLDSSYEQYF. CDR3 bases: TGTGCTAGTGGTTTGGACAGTTCCTACGAGCAGTACTTC.

This clonotype was observed at least ten times. The J gene is TRBJ1-1, the V gene TRBV19, with D perhaps TRBD1 (5 bases). Trimming removed 4 bases from V and 6 bases from J, with 12 bases in between. The CDR3 is 13 amino acids. The V gene's germline CDR1 is LNHDA and CDR2 SQIVND (reference sequence). CDR3 residues: CASSTWGGSEAFF. The DNA of the CDR3 is TGTGCCAGTAGTACCTGGGGGGGATCTGAAGCTTTCTTT.

This clonotype has only a few counts. V is TRBV9 and J is TRBJ2-5; D is possibly TRBD2 (6 bases). The CDR3 is 14 residues long. From germline, CDR1 is SGDLS and CDR2 YYNGEE. The V and J ends lost 0 bases and 2 bases respectively, with 8 bases between them. In nucleotides, the CDR3 is TGTGCCAGCAGCGTAGGGGGAGGTCAAGAGACCCAGTACTTC. Its protein is CASSVGGGQETQYF. Full variable domain (missing parts from reference TRBV9 and TRBJ2-5): DSGVTQTPKHLITATGQRVTLRCSPRSGDLSVYWYQQSLDQGLQFLIQYYNGEERAKGNILERFSAQQFPDLHSELNLSSLELGDSALYFCASSVGGGQETQYFGPGTRLLVL.

This clonotype was recorded once. The genes are TRBV2 and TRBJ1-2, with 12 bases lining up with TRBD1. Germline CDR1 is SNHLY and CDR2 is FYNNEI. J lost 0 bases, V lost 6 bases, and 8 bases had no gene match. The CDR3 covers 17 residues. The DNA for the CDR3 is TGTGCCAGCAGAAGCCGGGACAGGGGGCAGACTAACTATGGCTACACCTTC. Its translation: CASRSRDRGQTNYGYTF.

The chain links TRBV4-2 to TRBJ2-7; D possibly corresponds to TRBD1 (6 bases). This CDR3 region has 14 residues. Deletions cut 0 bases from V and 4 bases from J, with 10 bases between. CDR1 is LGHNA, CDR2 YNFKEQ, per germline. The CDR3 region is CASSQDLRGYEQYF. The CDR3 nucleotides are TGTGCCAGCAGCCAAGATCTGAGGGGGTACGAGCAGTACTTC.

The chain has TRBV11-3 and TRBJ1-1; weak D call: TRBD1 (5 bases). In germline, CDR1 is SGHNT, CDR2 YENEEA. The CDR3 contains 15 residues. Trimming shortened V by 3 bases and J by 0 bases, and 11 bases separated the two germline ends. CDR3 sequence: CASSFQGRMNTEAFF. The DNA for the CDR3 is TGTGCCAGCAGCTTTCAGGGCAGAATGAACACTGAAGCTTTCTTT.

This clonotype was seen only a few times. The chain combines TRBV15 with TRBJ2-7; D gene unclear. Germline values: CDR1 LNHNV, CDR2 YYDKDF (reference sequence). Trimming took 3 bases from V and 0 from J, leaving 12 bases between them. The CDR3 loop spans 15 amino acids. The CDR3 sequence: CATSSNRGSSYEQYF. The CDR3, as DNA: TGTGCCACCAGCAGTAATCGAGGCAGCTCCTACGAGCAGTACTTC.

This clonotype was recorded at least ten times. The rearrangement uses TRBV7-9 and TRBJ2-7; D not resolved. Between the trimmed V and J ends, which lost 1 base and 5 bases, there was a span of 9 bases. The CDR3 runs to 13 residues. CDR1 is SEHNR, CDR2 FQNEAQ, per germline (reference sequence). CDR3 residues: CASSLENTDEQYF. The DNA for the CDR3 is TGTGCCAGCAGCTTAGAGAATACCGACGAGCAGTACTTC.

This clonotype came up a few times. J is TRBJ2-1 and V is TRBV11-3; a weak D match, TRBD2 (7 bases). Germline CDR1 and CDR2: SGHNT and YENEEA. The CDR3 loop spans 16 amino acids. V was shortened by 1 base and J by 3 bases, with 13 bases between the two germline ends. This CDR3 is CASSLATSRGYNEQFF. CDR3 DNA: TGTGCCAGCAGCTTAGCGACTAGCAGGGGCTACAATGAGCAGTTCTTC.

V is TRBV5-5 and J is TRBJ2-7; 10 nucleotides match TRBD1. CDR1 SGHKS and CDR2 YYEKEE come from the germline V gene (reference sequence). The junction had 10 bases not matched to a gene; V was cut back by 4 bases and J by 6 bases. There are 15 residues in the CDR3. The CDR3 bases are TGTGCCAGCAGCCAGGAAGGACAGGGGGGAATCGAGCAGTACTTC. Protein product: CASSQEGQGGIEQYF.

This clonotype came up many times. The V call is TRBV12-3 or TRBV12-4, the J call TRBJ2-3; no firm D call. There are 14 residues in the CDR3. Trimming left V 3 bases short and J 6 bases short, with 13 bases between. This CDR3 reads CASSLTGEGDTQYF. The CDR3 DNA reads as TGTGCCAGCAGTTTGACTGGGGAAGGGGATACGCAGTATTTT.

As regards this clonotype: A single base separates this from a much larger clone, so it may be a read error. The chain joins TRBV7-8 to TRBJ2-1, with 12 bases that match TRBD2. Germline CDR1 and CDR2: SGHVS and FQNEAQ. This CDR3 has 19 amino acids. This chain's CDR3 is CASGFPALAGGPIYNEQFF. The CDR3 DNA is TGTGCCAGCGGCTTTCCGGCGCTAGCGGGAGGGCCGATCTACAATGAGCAGTTCTTC.

This clonotype was seen a few times. This rearrangement joins TRBV5-1 to TRBJ2-2; D is tentatively TRBD1 or TRBD2 (5 bases each). V dropped 4 bases and J dropped 1 base, with 14 bases sitting between them. Germline CDR1 SGHRS, CDR2 YFSETQ. The CDR3 runs to 16 residues. The CDR3 here is CASSPSGTGNTGELFF. CDR3 DNA: TGCGCCAGCAGCCCTTCCGGGACGGGGAACACCGGGGAGCTGTTTTTT.

The chain is built from TRBV7-2 and TRBJ2-1; 7 nucleotides agree with TRBD2. The CDR3 totals 16 residues. V gave up 1 base and J gave up 3 bases; unmatched junction bases: 6. Germline V gene lookup returns CDR1 SGHTA and CDR2 FQGNSA. The CDR3 loop reads CASSLVSGDYYNEQFF. CDR3 DNA sequence: TGTGCCAGCAGCTTAGTGAGCGGGGATTACTACAATGAGCAGTTCTTC.

This chain connects TRBV19 to TRBJ2-3; D is uncertain. Deletions cut 3 bases from V and 0 bases from J, with 10 bases between. This CDR3 has 15 residues. Germline V gene data show CDR1 as LNHDA and CDR2 as SQIVND (reference sequence). CDR3 in amino acids: CASSMYGSSTDTQYF. For the CDR3, the DNA is TGTGCCAGTAGTATGTACGGTTCTAGCACAGATACGCAGTATTTT.

In its sample, this clonotype was seen a few times. The chain carries TRBV11-2 and TRBJ1-4; D gene uncertain. Germline assignment: CDR1 SGHAT and CDR2 FQNNGV. This CDR3 comprises 15 residues. The V end was cut by 2 bases, the J end by 8 bases, with 15 bases between. The CDR3 here is CASSLLSGLGEKLFF. The CDR3 DNA reads TGTGCCAGCAGCTTATTGTCAGGCTTAGGCGAAAAACTGTTTTTT.